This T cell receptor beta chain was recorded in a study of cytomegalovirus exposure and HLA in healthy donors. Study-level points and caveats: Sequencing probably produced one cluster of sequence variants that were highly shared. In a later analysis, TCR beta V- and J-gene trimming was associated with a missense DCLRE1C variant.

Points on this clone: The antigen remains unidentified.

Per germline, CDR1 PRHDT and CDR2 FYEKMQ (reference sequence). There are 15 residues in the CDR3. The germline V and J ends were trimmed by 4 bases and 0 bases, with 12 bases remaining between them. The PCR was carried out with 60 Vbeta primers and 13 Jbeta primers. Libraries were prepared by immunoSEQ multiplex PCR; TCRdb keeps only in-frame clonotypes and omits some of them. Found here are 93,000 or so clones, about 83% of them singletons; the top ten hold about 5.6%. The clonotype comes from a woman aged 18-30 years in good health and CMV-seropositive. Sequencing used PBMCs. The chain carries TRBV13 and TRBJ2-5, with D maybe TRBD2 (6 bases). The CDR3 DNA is TGTGCCAGCAGCTCCCGGGGGTCGTACCAAGAGACCCAGTACTTC. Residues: CASSSRGSYQETQYF.